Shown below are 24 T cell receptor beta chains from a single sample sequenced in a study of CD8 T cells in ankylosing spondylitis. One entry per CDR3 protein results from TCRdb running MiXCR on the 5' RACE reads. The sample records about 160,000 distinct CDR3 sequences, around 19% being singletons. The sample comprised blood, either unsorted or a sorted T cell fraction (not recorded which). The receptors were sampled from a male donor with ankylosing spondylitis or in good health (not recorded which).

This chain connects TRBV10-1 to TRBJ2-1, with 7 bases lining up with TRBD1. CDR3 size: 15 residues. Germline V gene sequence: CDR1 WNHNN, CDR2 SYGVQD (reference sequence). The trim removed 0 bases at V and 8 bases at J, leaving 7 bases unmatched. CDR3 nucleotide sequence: TGCGCCAGCAGTGAGTCTTCAGGGGGAAAGGATGAGCAGTTCTTC. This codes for CASSESSGGKDEQFF.

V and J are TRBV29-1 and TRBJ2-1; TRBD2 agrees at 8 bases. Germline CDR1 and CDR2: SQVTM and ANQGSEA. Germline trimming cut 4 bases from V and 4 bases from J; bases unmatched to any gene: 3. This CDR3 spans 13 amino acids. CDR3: CSVAQREYNEQFF. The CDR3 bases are TGCAGCGTTGCCCAGCGGGAGTACAATGAGCAGTTCTTC.

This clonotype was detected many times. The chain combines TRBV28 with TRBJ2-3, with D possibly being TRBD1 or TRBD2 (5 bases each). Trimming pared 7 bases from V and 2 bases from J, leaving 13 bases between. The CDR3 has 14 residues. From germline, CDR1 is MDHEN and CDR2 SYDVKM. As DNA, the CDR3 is TGTGCCAGCAAGGGGCTAGCTCTCACAGATACGCAGTATTTT. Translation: CASKGLALTDTQYF.

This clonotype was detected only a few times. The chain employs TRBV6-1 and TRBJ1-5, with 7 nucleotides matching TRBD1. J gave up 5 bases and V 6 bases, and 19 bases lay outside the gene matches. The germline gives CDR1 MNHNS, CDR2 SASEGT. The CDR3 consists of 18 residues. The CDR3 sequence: CASSGGKGTAITYQPQHF. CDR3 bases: TGTGCCAGCAGCGGGGGAAAAGGGACAGCTATTACATATCAGCCCCAGCATTTT.

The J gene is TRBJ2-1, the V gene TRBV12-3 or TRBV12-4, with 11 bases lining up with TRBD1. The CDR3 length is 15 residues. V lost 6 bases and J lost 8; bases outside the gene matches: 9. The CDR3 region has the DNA TGTGCCAGCAGATTCCGGGACAGGGGGTTCTATGAGCAGTTCTTC. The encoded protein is CASRFRDRGFYEQFF.

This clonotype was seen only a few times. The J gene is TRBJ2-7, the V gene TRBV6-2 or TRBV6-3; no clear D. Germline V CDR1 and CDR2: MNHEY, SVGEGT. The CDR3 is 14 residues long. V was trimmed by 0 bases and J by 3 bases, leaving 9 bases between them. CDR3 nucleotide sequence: TGTGCCAGCAGTTACTCGACACACTTCTACGAGCAGTACTTC. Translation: CASSYSTHFYEQYF.

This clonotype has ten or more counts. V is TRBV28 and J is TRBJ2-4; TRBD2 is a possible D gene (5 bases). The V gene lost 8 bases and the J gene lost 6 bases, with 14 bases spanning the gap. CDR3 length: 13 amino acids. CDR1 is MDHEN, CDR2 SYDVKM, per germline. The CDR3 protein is CASRVEVGNIQYF. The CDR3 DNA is TGTGCCAGCCGGGTGGAGGTGGGAAACATTCAGTACTTC.

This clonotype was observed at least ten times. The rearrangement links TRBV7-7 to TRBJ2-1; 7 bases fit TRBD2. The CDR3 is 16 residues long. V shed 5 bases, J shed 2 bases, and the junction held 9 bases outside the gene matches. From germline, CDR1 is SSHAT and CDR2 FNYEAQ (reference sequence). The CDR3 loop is CASSRIIGTTYNEQFF. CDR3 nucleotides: TGTGCCAGCAGCCGAATTATCGGGACTACCTACAATGAGCAGTTCTTC.

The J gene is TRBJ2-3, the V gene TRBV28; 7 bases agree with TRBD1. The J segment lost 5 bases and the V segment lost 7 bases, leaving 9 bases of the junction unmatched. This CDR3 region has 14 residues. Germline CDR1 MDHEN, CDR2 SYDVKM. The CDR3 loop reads CASTTQGVRDTQYF. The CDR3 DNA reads TGTGCCAGCACTACTCAGGGGGTTCGAGATACGCAGTATTTT.

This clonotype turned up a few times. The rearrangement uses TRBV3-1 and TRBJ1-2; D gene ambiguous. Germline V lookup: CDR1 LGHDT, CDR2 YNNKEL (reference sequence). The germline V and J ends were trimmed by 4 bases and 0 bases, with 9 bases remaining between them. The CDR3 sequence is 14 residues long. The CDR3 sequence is CASSRAGANYGYTF. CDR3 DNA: TGTGCCAGCAGCCGGGCCGGAGCTAACTATGGCTACACCTTC. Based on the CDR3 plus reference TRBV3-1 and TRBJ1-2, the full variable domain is DTAVSQTPKYLVTQMGNDKSIKCEQNLGHDTMYWYKQDSKKFLKIMFSYNNKELIINETVPNRFSPKSPDKAHLNLHINSLELGDSAVYFCASSRAGANYGYTFGSGTRLTVV.

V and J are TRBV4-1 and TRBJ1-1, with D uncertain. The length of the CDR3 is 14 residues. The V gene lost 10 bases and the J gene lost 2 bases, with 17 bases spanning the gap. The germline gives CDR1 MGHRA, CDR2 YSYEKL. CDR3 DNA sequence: TGCGCCACAGTGAGTAGGTCAGCTAACACTGAAGCTTTCTTT. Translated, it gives CATVSRSANTEAFF.

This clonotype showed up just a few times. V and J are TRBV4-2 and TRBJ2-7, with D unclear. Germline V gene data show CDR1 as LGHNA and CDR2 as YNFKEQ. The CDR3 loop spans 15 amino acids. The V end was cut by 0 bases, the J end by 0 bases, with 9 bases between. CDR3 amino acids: CASSQDGGSSYEQYF. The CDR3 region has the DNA TGTGCCAGCAGCCAAGATGGCGGTAGCTCCTACGAGCAGTACTTC.

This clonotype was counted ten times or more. The CDR3 bases are TGCGCCAGCAGCCCAGGGGTGGGAGGGGACTACAATGAGCAGTTCTTC. This encodes CASSPGVGGDYNEQFF. The chain recombines TRBV5-1 with TRBJ2-1, with a possible D match to TRBD2 (7 bases). Germline V gene lookup returns CDR1 SGHRS and CDR2 YFSETQ. Trimming removed 4 bases at V and 3 bases at J, with 17 bases between. The CDR3 totals 16 residues.

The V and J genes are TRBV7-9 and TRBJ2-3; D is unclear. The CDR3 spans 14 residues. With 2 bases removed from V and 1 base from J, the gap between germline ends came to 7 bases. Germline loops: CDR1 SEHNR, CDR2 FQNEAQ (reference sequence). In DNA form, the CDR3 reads TGTGCCAGCAGCTTATCCACAGGCACAGATACGCAGTATTTT. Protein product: CASSLSTGTDTQYF.

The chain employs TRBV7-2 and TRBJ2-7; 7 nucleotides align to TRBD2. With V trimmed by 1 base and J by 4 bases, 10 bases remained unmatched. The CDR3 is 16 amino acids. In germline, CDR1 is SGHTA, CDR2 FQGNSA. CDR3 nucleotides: TGTGCCAGCAGCTTAGATGCGGGAGCATTGCCTTACGAGCAGTACTTC. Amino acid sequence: CASSLDAGALPYEQYF.

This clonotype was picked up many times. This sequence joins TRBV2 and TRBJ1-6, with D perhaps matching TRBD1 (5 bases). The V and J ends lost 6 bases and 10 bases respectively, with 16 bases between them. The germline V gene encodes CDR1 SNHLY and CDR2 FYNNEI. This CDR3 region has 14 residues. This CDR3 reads CASRAGRTISPLHF. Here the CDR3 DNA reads TGTGCCAGCAGGGCGGGTAGGACAATATCACCCCTCCACTTT.

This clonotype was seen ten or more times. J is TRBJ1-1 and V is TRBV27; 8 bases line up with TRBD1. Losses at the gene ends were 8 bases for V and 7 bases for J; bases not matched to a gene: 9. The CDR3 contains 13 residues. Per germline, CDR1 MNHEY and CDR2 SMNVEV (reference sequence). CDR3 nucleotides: TGTGCCAGCGGGCGGGACAGGAGCCTTGAAGCTTTCTTT. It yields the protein CASGRDRSLEAFF.

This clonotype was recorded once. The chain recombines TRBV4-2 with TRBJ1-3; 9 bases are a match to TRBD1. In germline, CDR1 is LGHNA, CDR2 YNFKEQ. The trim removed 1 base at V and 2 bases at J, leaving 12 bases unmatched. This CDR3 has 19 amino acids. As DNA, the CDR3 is TGTGCCAGCAGCCAAGCGGGACAGGGTGTATCGAGAGCTGGAAACACCATATATTTT. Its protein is CASSQAGQGVSRAGNTIYF.

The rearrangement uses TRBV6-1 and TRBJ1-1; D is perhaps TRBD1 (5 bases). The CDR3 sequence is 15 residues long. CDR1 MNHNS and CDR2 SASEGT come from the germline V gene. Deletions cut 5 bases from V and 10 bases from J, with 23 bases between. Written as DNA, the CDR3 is TGTGCCAGCAGTACCGGACATCGAGGGGTTTCGAGAGCTTTCTTT. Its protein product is CASSTGHRGVSRAFF.

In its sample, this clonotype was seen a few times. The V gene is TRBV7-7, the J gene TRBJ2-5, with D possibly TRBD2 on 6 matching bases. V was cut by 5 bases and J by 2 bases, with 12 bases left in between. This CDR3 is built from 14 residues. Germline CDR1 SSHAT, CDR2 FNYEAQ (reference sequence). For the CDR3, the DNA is TGTGCCAGCAGCACTCCGGGACTTCAAGAGACCCAGTACTTC. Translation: CASSTPGLQETQYF.

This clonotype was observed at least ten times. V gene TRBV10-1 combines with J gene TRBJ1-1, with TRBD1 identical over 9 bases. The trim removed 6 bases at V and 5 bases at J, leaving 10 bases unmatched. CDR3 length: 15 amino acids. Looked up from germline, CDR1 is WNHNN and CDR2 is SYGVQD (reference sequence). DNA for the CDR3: TGCGCCAGCAGCACGAGTGGGACAGGGAGGACTGAAGCTTTCTTT. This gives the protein CASSTSGTGRTEAFF.

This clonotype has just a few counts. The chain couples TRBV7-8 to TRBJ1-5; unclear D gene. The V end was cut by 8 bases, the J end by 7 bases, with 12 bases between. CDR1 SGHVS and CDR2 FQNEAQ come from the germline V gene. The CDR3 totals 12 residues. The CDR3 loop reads CASGDRQQPQHF. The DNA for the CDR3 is TGTGCCAGCGGAGATCGCCAGCAGCCCCAGCATTTT.

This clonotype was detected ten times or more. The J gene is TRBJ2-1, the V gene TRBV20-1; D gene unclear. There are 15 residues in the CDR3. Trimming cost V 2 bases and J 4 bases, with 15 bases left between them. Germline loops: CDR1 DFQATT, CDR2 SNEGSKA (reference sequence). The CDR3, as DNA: TGCAGTGCTAGAACTACGGAAGCCGGTTACAATGAGCAGTTCTTC. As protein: CSARTTEAGYNEQFF.

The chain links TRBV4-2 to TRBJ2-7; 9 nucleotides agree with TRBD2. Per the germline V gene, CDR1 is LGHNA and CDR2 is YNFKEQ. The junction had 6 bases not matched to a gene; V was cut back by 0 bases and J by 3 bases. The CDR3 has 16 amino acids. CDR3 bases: TGTGCCAGCAGCCAAGATCTGCTAGCGGGAATCTACGAGCAGTACTTC. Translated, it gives CASSQDLLAGIYEQYF.